The 32 T cell receptor beta chains in this list originate from one sample, sequenced in a study of blood T cell repertoires in COVID-19 (TCRdb year 2020). The library was built by means of the immunoSEQ multiplex PCR assay. Imported from immuneACCESS, the table was reduced by TCRdb to in-frame sequences with V and J called. These copies leave out some clones; in studies compared against another copy, an unresolved V gene accounts for under half, and the cause of the remainder is not known. The sample profile shows roughly 300,000 clones; around 86% of them were found once. The ten largest account for approximately 4% of the sample. Input material: PBMCs or T cells enriched from blood (not recorded which). These receptors all come from a woman in her thirties or forties with acute COVID-19.

This clone appeared a single time. The J gene is TRBJ1-2, the V gene TRBV28; possible D gene TRBD1, 5 bases. The V end was cut by 2 bases, the J end by 4 bases, with 8 bases between. CDR1 MDHEN and CDR2 SYDVKM come from the germline V gene. The CDR3 is 13 amino acids. Here the CDR3 DNA reads TGTGCCAGCAGTTTACAGGGTGGCTATGGCTACACCTTC. This sequence encodes CASSLQGGYGYTF.

J is TRBJ2-7 and V is TRBV7-8, with no clear D. V lost 3 bases and J 2 bases, leaving 11 bases between the germline ends. The CDR3 is made up of 14 amino acids. CDR1 is SGHVS, CDR2 FQNEAQ, per germline. The CDR3 region is CASSLYSGPYEQYF. CDR3 nucleotides: TGTGCCAGCAGCTTGTATTCAGGCCCCTACGAGCAGTACTTC.

This clone was detected many times. V and J are TRBV28 and TRBJ1-6, with D perhaps TRBD1 (6 bases). Trimming took off 10 bases at V and 9 bases at J, with 13 bases between the two ends. The CDR3 totals 12 residues. The germline V gene encodes CDR1 MDHEN and CDR2 SYDVKM. In nucleotides, the CDR3 is TGTGCCACCACAGGGTCGAGTTCACCCCTCCACTTT. Protein sequence: CATTGSSSPLHF.

This chain's CDR3 is CASSPYRDGYTF. The CDR3, as DNA: TGTGCCAGCTCACCCTACAGGGATGGCTACACCTTC. The gene calls are TRBV18 and TRBJ1-2, with a weak D call TRBD1 (6 bases). CDR3 length: 12 amino acids. CDR1 and CDR2 (germline): KGHSH, LQKENI. The ends were cut back, 3 bases at V and 6 bases at J, with 8 bases in the middle.

This sequence joins TRBV6-2 or TRBV6-3 and TRBJ2-7, with 8 positions matching TRBD2. This CDR3 contains 14 residues. V trimming: 2 bases; J trimming: 7 bases; junction bases outside the gene matches: 7. Germline loops: CDR1 MNHEY, CDR2 SVGEGT. This CDR3 reads CASSYPGGFREQYF. CDR3 DNA sequence: TGTGCCAGCAGTTACCCGGGGGGGTTTCGGGAGCAGTACTTC.

The chain joins TRBV6-6 to TRBJ2-1, with 11 bases identical to TRBD1. The CDR3 is 15 residues long. The J segment lost 7 bases and the V segment lost 6 bases, leaving 8 bases of the junction unmatched. The germline V gene has CDR1 MNHNY and CDR2 SVGAGI (reference sequence). The CDR3 DNA is TGTGCCAGCAGGTCCGGGACAGGGGGAGGGAATGAGCAGTTCTTC. Its protein product is CASRSGTGGGNEQFF.

The V call is TRBV11-3, the J call TRBJ2-1; D might be TRBD2 (5 bases). V lost 0 bases and J lost 8, with 14 bases in between. Germline V gene sequence: CDR1 SGHNT, CDR2 YENEEA. The CDR3 loop spans 15 amino acids. CDR3 amino acids: CASSLDLAAWDEQFF. The CDR3, as DNA: TGTGCCAGCAGCTTAGATCTAGCAGCGTGGGATGAGCAGTTCTTC.

The V gene is TRBV10-3, the J gene TRBJ2-3; tentatively, D is TRBD1 (5 bases). The CDR3 runs 13 residues. The ends were cut back, 4 bases at V and 1 base at J, with 6 bases in the middle. Germline CDR1 and CDR2: ENHRY and SYGVKD. CDR3 in DNA: TGTGCCATCAGTGCCAGGGGCACAGATACGCAGTATTTT. Protein sequence: CAISARGTDTQYF.

The rearrangement uses TRBV19 and TRBJ2-7; 9 bases align to TRBD1. Unmatched junction bases numbered 4, after V lost 9 bases and J lost 7 bases. The CDR3 loop spans 11 amino acids. Germline V gene data show CDR1 as LNHDA and CDR2 as SQIVND (reference sequence). The CDR3 is CARRQGEEQYF. The CDR3 DNA is TGTGCCAGGAGACAGGGGGAAGAGCAGTACTTC.

The chain employs TRBV25-1 and TRBJ2-7, with 9 bases that match TRBD1. Germline CDR1 MGHDK, CDR2 SYGVNS. CDR3 length: 14 residues. After removal of 6 bases from V and 6 bases from J, the junction contained 9 bases not matched to a gene. CDR3: CASRAGTGFVEQYF. The CDR3 nucleotides are TGTGCCAGCAGGGCCGGGACAGGGTTCGTCGAGCAGTACTTC.

The chain uses TRBV4-3 and TRBJ1-6; no firm D call. V lost 0 bases and J lost 7, with 13 bases in between. This CDR3 comprises 16 residues. CDR1 and CDR2 from the germline V gene are LGHNA and YSLEER. The CDR3 here is CASSQDNPGTNSPLHF. CDR3 nucleotides: TGCGCCAGCAGCCAAGATAACCCGGGTACGAATTCACCCCTCCACTTT.

This clone has only one observation. The V call is TRBV7-9, the J call TRBJ2-7; TRBD2 matches at 7 bases. There are 17 residues in the CDR3. Germline V gene sequence: CDR1 SEHNR, CDR2 FQNEAQ (reference sequence). After removal of 4 bases from V and 4 bases from J, the junction contained 16 bases not matched to a gene. The CDR3 spells CASSSYGGSKGDYEQYF. CDR3 in DNA: TGTGCCAGCAGCTCGTACGGGGGGTCTAAAGGCGATTACGAGCAGTACTTC.

Only a few counts were recorded for this clone. The chain recombines TRBV18 with TRBJ1-2, with 8 bases aligning to TRBD1. The CDR3 runs 16 residues. Trimming at V came to 6 bases and at J to 4 bases, leaving 13 bases not matched to a gene. CDR1 and CDR2 from the germline V gene are KGHSH and LQKENI. In DNA form, the CDR3 reads TGTGCCAGCTCCCCTTTGATATATCAGGGGGCCTATGGCTACACCTTC. Amino acids: CASSPLIYQGAYGYTF. Drawing the rest from reference TRBV18 and TRBJ1-2, the complete variable domain is NAGVMQNPRHLVRRRGQEARLRCSPMKGHSHVYWYRQLPEEGLKFMVYLQKENIIDESGMPKERFSAEFPKEGPSILRIQQVVRGDSAAYFCASSPLIYQGAYGYTFGSGTRLTVV.

V usage is TRBV6-5 and J usage is TRBJ2-5; maybe TRBD2 (6 bases). Germline CDR1 reads MNHEY; CDR2 reads SVGAGI. Deletions cut 2 bases from V and 3 bases from J, with 13 bases between. The CDR3 totals 15 residues. The CDR3 loop reads CASSYTSLAEETQYF. CDR3 DNA: TGTGCCAGCAGTTACACAAGTTTAGCGGAAGAGACCCAGTACTTC.

The rearrangement joins TRBV14 to TRBJ1-1, with D unclear. CDR3 size: 17 residues. With 0 bases removed from V and 1 base from J, the gap between germline ends came to 15 bases. The V gene's germline CDR1 is SGHDN and CDR2 FVKESK. The CDR3 loop is CASSQDSVGGKNTEAFF. The CDR3 DNA follows: TGTGCCAGCAGCCAAGATTCGGTCGGAGGAAAGAACACTGAAGCTTTCTTT.

V gene TRBV14 combines with J gene TRBJ1-3; TRBD1 is a possible D gene (5 bases). The CDR3 contains 15 residues. Germline values: CDR1 SGHDN, CDR2 FVKESK. The V gene lost 8 bases and the J gene lost 0 bases, with 14 bases spanning the gap. The CDR3 region has the DNA TGTGCCAGCCACCTTTGCAGGGACTCTGGAAACACCATATATTTT. This sequence encodes CASHLCRDSGNTIYF.

This chain connects TRBV7-2 to TRBJ2-3, with 12 bases aligning to TRBD2. Germline V CDR1 and CDR2: SGHTA, FQGNSA. V dropped 8 bases and J dropped 3; count of bases not matched to a gene: 18. CDR3 length: 19 residues. CDR3 sequence (DNA): TGTGCCAGCTCCTCAATGGGGGCTAGCGGGAGGGCCGTAACAGATACGCAGTATTTT. Amino acids: CASSSMGASGRAVTDTQYF.

The V and J genes are TRBV2 and TRBJ2-7; maybe TRBD1 (6 bases). The length of the CDR3 is 15 residues. Germline CDR1 SNHLY, CDR2 FYNNEI. Trimming removed 6 bases from V and 5 bases from J, with 20 bases in between. This chain's CDR3 is CASRGRQGPSHEQYF. In nucleotides, the CDR3 is TGTGCCAGCAGGGGCCGGCAGGGGCCCTCTCACGAGCAGTACTTC. Filled out from reference TRBV2 and TRBJ2-7, the complete variable domain reads EPEVTQTPSHQVTQMGQEVILRCVPISNHLYFYWYRQILGQKVEFLVSFYNNEISEKSEIFDDQFSVERPDGSNFTLKIRSTKLEDSAMYFCASRGRQGPSHEQYFGPGTRLTVT.

V is TRBV10-1 and J is TRBJ1-2; D possibly corresponds to TRBD1 (5 bases). Looked up from germline, CDR1 is WNHNN and CDR2 is SYGVQD (reference sequence). The CDR3 spans 15 residues. Between the trimmed V and J ends, which lost 5 bases and 5 bases, there was a span of 18 bases. CDR3 region: CASSRNVGAGYGYTF. The CDR3 DNA reads as TGCGCCAGCAGTAGAAATGTAGGGGCTGGGTATGGCTACACCTTC.

The J gene is TRBJ1-5, the V gene TRBV19; 11 nucleotides agree with TRBD1. The V and J ends lost 3 bases and 6 bases, in that order; junction bases with no gene match: 4. The CDR3 extends over 15 amino acids. From germline, CDR1 is LNHDA and CDR2 SQIVND (reference sequence). DNA for the CDR3: TGTGCCAGTAGTATGGACAGGGGGCTTGGTCAGCCCCAGCATTTT. Translating it yields CASSMDRGLGQPQHF. The full variable domain, with the rest looked up from reference TRBV19 and TRBJ1-5, is DGGITQSPKYLFRKEGQNVTLSCEQNLNHDAMYWYRQDPGQGLRLIYYSQIVNDFQKGDIAEGYSVSREKKESFPLTVTSAQKNPTAFYLCASSMDRGLGQPQHFGDGTRLSIL.

V usage is TRBV3-1 (or the pseudogene TRBV3-2) and J usage is TRBJ2-7; D gene ambiguous. The CDR3 covers 14 residues. Germline lookup yields CDR1 LGHDT and CDR2 YNNKEL (reference sequence). The V end lost 2 bases, the J end lost 3 bases, and 11 bases lay between the germline ends. CDR3 coding DNA: TGTGCCAGCAGCCAAAGGTGGGCCGTCTACGAGCAGTACTTC. Its protein product is CASSQRWAVYEQYF.

The chain links TRBV10-3 to TRBJ1-3; 7 positions agree with TRBD1. Trimming cost V 11 bases and J 3 bases; bases outside gene matches: 10. The CDR3 length is 14 residues. The germline V gene has CDR1 ENHRY and CDR2 SYGVKD. The DNA for the CDR3 is TGTGCCTCTTCGGGGGGGGACAGTGGAAACACCATATATTTT. This sequence encodes CASSGGDSGNTIYF.

The chain links TRBV28 to TRBJ2-7; D might be TRBD1 (5 bases). Germline assignment: CDR1 MDHEN and CDR2 SYDVKM. The CDR3 extends over 12 amino acids. Trimming removed 7 bases from V and 5 bases from J, with 12 bases in between. CDR3 region: CASTTDIDEQYF. CDR3 DNA: TGTGCCAGCACTACGGACATTGACGAGCAGTACTTC.

The chain couples TRBV7-6 to TRBJ2-1, with 12 bases matching TRBD1. The trim removed 1 base at V and 8 bases at J, leaving 3 bases unmatched. The CDR3 extends over 15 amino acids. The germline V gene has CDR1 SGHVS and CDR2 FNYEAQ. The CDR3 spells CASSLVGTGGDEQFF. For the CDR3, the DNA is TGTGCCAGCAGCTTAGTTGGGACAGGGGGCGATGAGCAGTTCTTC.

The gene calls are TRBV14 and TRBJ1-1, with a weak D call TRBD1 (5 bases). CDR3 length: 16 amino acids. Germline CDR1 is SGHDN and CDR2 is FVKESK. Trimming removed 1 base from V and 0 bases from J, with 12 bases in between. The CDR3 loop reads CASSQVGGVLNTEAFF. CDR3 DNA sequence: TGTGCCAGCAGCCAAGTTGGGGGGGTTTTGAACACTGAAGCTTTCTTT.

The chain recombines TRBV20-1 with TRBJ1-2; D possibly corresponds to TRBD1 (6 bases). V lost 3 bases and J lost 0, with 17 bases in between. Germline CDR1 DFQATT, CDR2 SNEGSKA (reference sequence). The CDR3 totals 16 residues. The CDR3 here is CSASGGGLPANYGYTF. In nucleotides, the CDR3 is TGCAGTGCTAGTGGGGGGGGGCTTCCAGCTAACTATGGCTACACCTTC.

J is TRBJ2-2 and V is TRBV18; 8 nucleotides match TRBD2. Trimming cost V 4 bases and J 0 bases; bases outside gene matches: 13. This CDR3 comprises 19 residues. Per germline, CDR1 KGHSH and CDR2 LQKENI. CDR3 nucleotides: TGTGCCAGCTCACTGCTCGGGAATAGCGGGGTAACGAACACCGGGGAGCTGTTTTTT. It is translated as CASSLLGNSGVTNTGELFF. The entire variable domain, with the rest obtained from reference TRBV18 and TRBJ2-2, is as follows: NAGVMQNPRHLVRRRGQEARLRCSPMKGHSHVYWYRQLPEEGLKFMVYLQKENIIDESGMPKERFSAEFPKEGPSILRIQQVVRGDSAAYFCASSLLGNSGVTNTGELFFGEGSRLTVL.

The genes are TRBV24-1 and TRBJ2-5; TRBD2 might be the D (6 bases). The germline V and J ends were trimmed by 1 base and 8 bases, with 16 bases remaining between them. Germline CDR1 is KGHDR and CDR2 is SFDVKD. The CDR3 totals 15 residues. DNA of the CDR3: TGTGCCACCAGTGATTTTACAGCGGGCGAACTCACCCAGTACTTC. Translation gives CATSDFTAGELTQYF.

This chain links TRBV14 with TRBJ1-2, with D tentatively TRBD1 (5 bases). Trimming took off 4 bases at V and 7 bases at J, with 10 bases between the two ends. CDR3 length: 12 residues. Looked up from germline, CDR1 is SGHDN and CDR2 is FVKESK. The CDR3 DNA reads TGTGCCAGCAGCCGCGGGGGTAGTGGCTACACCTTC. Protein product: CASSRGGSGYTF.

This chain connects TRBV6-2 or TRBV6-3 to TRBJ1-5; D is perhaps TRBD1 (5 bases). The CDR3 is 16 amino acids. Trimming removed 6 bases at V and 1 base at J, with 16 bases between. In germline, CDR1 is MNHEY, CDR2 SVGEGT. CDR3 nucleotides: TGTGCCAGCAGCCTTCGCGGGGGGAAAAGCAATCAGCCCCAGCATTTT. Translation: CASSLRGGKSNQPQHF.

The chain has TRBV7-2 and TRBJ2-3; TRBD2 matches at 9 bases. J was trimmed by 2 bases and V by 5 bases; bases with no gene match: 8. CDR3 length: 16 residues. The germline V gene encodes CDR1 SGHTA and CDR2 FQGNSA. DNA of the CDR3: TGTGCCAGCAGCACTTTAGCGGGAGTCCTCACAGATACGCAGTATTTT. Translated: CASSTLAGVLTDTQYF.

This clone was detected only a few times. The chain is built from TRBV29-1 and TRBJ2-1, with D maybe TRBD2 (5 bases). CDR1 is SQVTM, CDR2 ANQGSEA, per germline. There are 12 residues in the CDR3. With 7 bases removed from V and 9 bases from J, the gap between germline ends came to 16 bases. Written as DNA, the CDR3 is TGCAGCGCCACGTTTGCGGGTGGTGAGCAGTTCTTC. This codes for CSATFAGGEQFF.